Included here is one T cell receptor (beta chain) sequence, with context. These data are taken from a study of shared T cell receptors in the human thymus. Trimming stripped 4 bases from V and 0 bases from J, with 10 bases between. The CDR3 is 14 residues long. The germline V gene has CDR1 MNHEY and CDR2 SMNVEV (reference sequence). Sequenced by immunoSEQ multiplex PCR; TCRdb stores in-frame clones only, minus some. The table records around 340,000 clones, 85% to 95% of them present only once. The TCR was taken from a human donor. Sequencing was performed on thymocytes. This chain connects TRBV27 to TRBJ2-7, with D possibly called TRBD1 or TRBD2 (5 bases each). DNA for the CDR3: TGTGCCAGCAGTTGGGGACCCAACTCCTACGAGCAGTACTTC. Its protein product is CASSWGPNSYEQYF.